This TCR beta chain was sequenced for a study of cytomegalovirus exposure and HLA in healthy donors. Study-level results: About 87% or about 30% of the time was how often most TCR beta V segments were productive, according to an earlier analysis. Reportedly, cytomegalovirus status was diagnosed with high sensitivity and specificity.

The study sampled nominally healthy donors, though unrecorded immune exposures were likely. This CDR3 has 18 residues. Germline CDR1 SEHNR, CDR2 FQNEAQ (reference sequence). Turning to this clone: Its antigen is undetermined. One junction end disagrees with the germline gene, perhaps due to a read error.

Use of 60 Vbeta and 13 Jbeta primers characterized the PCR. The repertoire was sequenced with immunoSEQ multiplex PCR; TCRdb's copy has only in-frame clones and lacks some. Altogether about 180,000 clones are present, just over 75% being singletons, with the ten largest covering 1.4% to 1.5%. The chain carries TRBV7-9 and TRBJ1-6; D perhaps matches TRBD1 (6 bases). The sample taken for sequencing was PBMCs. This TCR came from a man in his late teens or twenties in good health and CMV-seronegative. The CDR3 here is CSSSLVGGGVAENSPLHF. The CDR3 DNA sequence: TGTTCCAGCAGCTTAGTTGGGGGGGGCGTCGCAGAAAATTCACCCCTCCACTTT.